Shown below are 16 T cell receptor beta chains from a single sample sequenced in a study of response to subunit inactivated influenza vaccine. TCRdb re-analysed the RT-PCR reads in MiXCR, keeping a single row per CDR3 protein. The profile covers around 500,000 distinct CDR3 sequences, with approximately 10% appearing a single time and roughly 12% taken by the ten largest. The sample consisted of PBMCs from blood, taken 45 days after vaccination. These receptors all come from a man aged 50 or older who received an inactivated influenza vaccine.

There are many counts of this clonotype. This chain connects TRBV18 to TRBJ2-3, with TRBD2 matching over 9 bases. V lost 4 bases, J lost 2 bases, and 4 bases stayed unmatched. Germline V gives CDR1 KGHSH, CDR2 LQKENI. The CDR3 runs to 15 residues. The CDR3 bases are TGTGCCAGCTCACTAGCGGGGGCCCTCACAGATACGCAGTATTTT. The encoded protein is CASSLAGALTDTQYF.

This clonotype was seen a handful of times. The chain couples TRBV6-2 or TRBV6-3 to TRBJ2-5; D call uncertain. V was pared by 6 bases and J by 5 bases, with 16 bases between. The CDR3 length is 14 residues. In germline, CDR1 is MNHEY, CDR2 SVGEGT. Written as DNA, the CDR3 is TGTGCCAGCAGGGCTATGTGGGCAATGGAGACCCAGTACTTC. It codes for CASRAMWAMETQYF.

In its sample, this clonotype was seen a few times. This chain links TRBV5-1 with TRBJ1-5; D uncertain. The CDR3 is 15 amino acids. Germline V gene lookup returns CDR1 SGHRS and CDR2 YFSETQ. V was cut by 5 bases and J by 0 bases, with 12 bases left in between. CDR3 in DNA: TGCGCCAGCAGAATAGGGCCGACTAGCAATCAGCCCCAGCATTTT. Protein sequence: CASRIGPTSNQPQHF. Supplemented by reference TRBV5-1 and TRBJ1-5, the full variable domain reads KAGVTQTPRYLIKTRGQQVTLSCSPISGHRSVSWYQQTPGQGLQFLFEYFSETQRNKGNFPGRFSGRQFSNSRSEMNVSTLELGDSALYLCASRIGPTSNQPQHFGDGTRLSIL.

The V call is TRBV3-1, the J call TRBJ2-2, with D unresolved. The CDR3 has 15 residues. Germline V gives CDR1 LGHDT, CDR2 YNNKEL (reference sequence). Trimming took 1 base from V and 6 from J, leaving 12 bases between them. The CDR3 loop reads CASSQVWGSAGELFF. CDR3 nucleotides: TGTGCCAGCAGCCAAGTCTGGGGAAGCGCCGGGGAGCTGTTTTTT.

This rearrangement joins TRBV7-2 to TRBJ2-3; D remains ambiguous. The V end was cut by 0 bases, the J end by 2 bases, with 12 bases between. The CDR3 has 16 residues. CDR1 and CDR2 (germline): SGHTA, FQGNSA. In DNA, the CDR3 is TGTGCCAGCAGCTTAGCTTTCTATGGGCACACAGATACGCAGTATTTT. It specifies CASSLAFYGHTDTQYF.

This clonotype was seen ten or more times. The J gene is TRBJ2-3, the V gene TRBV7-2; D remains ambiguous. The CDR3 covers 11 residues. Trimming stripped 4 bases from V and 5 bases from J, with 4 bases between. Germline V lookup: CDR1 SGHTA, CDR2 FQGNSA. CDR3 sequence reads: CASSSEDTQYF. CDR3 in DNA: TGTGCCAGCAGCTCCGAAGATACGCAGTATTTT.

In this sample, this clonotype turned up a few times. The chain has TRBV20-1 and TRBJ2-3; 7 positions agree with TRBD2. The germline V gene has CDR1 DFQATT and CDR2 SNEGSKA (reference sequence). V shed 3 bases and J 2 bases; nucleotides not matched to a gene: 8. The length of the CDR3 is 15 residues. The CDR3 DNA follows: TGCAGTGCTAGGGTTAGGGACTACCCCACAGATACGCAGTATTTT. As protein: CSARVRDYPTDTQYF.

Here the CDR3 reads CASSLGSLAVGGQYF. CDR3 bases: TGTGCCAGCAGTTTAGGTAGTCTAGCGGTCGGAGGGCAGTACTTC. This chain joins TRBV27 and TRBJ2-7; 7 bases align to TRBD2. The germline V gene encodes CDR1 MNHEY and CDR2 SMNVEV (reference sequence). Trimming removed 2 bases from V and 9 bases from J; junction bases left unmatched: 13. CDR3 length: 15 amino acids.

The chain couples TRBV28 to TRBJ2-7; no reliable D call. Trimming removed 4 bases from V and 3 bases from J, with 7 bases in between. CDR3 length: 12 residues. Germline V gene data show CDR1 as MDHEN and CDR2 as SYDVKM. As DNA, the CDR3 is TGTGCCAGCAGTTCCCTATACTACGAGCAGTACTTC. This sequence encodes CASSSLYYEQYF.

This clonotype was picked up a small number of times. CDR3 DNA: TGCAGTGCTGAACTGACTCCCCCAGATACGCAGTATTTT. Amino acid sequence: CSAELTPPDTQYF. The chain links TRBV20-1 to TRBJ2-3, with D unresolved. Germline CDR1 and CDR2: DFQATT and SNEGSKA (reference sequence). The CDR3 is 13 residues long. Trimming pared 5 bases from V and 4 bases from J, leaving 13 bases between.

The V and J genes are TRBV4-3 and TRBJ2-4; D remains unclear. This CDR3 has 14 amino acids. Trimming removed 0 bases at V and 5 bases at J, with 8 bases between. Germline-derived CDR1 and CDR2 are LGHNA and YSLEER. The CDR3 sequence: CASSQDTAENIQYF. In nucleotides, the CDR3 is TGCGCCAGCAGCCAAGATACCGCAGAAAACATTCAGTACTTC.

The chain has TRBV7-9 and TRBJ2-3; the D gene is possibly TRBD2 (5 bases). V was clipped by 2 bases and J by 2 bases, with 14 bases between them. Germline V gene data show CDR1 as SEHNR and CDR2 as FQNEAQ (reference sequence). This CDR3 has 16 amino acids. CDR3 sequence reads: CASSLISMRDTDTQYF. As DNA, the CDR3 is TGTGCCAGCAGCTTAATATCGATGAGGGACACAGATACGCAGTATTTT.

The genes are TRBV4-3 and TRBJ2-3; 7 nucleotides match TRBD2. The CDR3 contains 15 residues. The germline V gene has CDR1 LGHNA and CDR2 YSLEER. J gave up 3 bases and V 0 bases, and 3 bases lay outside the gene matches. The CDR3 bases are TGCGCCAGCAGCCAAGATGACGGGGGGACAGATACGCAGTATTTT. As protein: CASSQDDGGTDTQYF.

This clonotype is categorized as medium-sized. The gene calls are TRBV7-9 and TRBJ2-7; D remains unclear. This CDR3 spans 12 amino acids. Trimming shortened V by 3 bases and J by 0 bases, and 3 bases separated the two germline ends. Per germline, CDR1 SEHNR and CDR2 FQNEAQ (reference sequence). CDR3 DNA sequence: TGTGCCAGCAGCTTGAGCTCCTACGAGCAGTACTTC. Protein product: CASSLSSYEQYF.

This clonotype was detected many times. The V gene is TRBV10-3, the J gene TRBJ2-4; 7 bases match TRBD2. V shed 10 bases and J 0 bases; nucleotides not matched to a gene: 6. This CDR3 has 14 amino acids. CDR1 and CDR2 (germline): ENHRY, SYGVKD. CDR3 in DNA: TGTGCCACCAGGGAGGGGTTAGCCAAAAACATTCAGTACTTC. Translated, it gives CATREGLAKNIQYF.

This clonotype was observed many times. The CDR3 sequence is CATSADRLAGGPVHTDTQYF. The CDR3 nucleotides are TGTGCCACCAGCGCGGACCGACTAGCGGGGGGGCCCGTTCACACAGATACGCAGTATTTT. V usage is TRBV15 and J usage is TRBJ2-3; 14 bases fit TRBD2. V trimming: 5 bases; J trimming: 2 bases; junction bases outside the gene matches: 15. There are 20 residues in the CDR3. Germline CDR1 is LNHNV and CDR2 is YYDKDF (reference sequence).